The 17 T cell receptor beta chains below were found in one sample sequenced in a study of blood T cell repertoires in COVID-19. Here immunoSEQ multiplex PCR was the method, and the copy in TCRdb shows in-frame clones only, minus some. The repertoire holds 250,000 to 350,000 clones, 90% seen once, with about 1.8% in the top ten. Sample: PBMCs or T cells enriched from blood (not recorded which). All receptors come from a woman younger than 35 with acute COVID-19.

The V and J genes are TRBV5-5 and TRBJ2-1; TRBD2 might be the D (5 bases). V was trimmed by 3 bases and J by 6 bases, leaving 16 bases between them. Per germline, CDR1 SGHKS and CDR2 YYEKEE (reference sequence). The CDR3 loop spans 15 amino acids. The CDR3 DNA follows: TGTGCCAGCAGCTCGGAGGATCCTTATTCCAATGAGCAGTTCTTC. Translating it yields CASSSEDPYSNEQFF.

V and J are TRBV7-3 and TRBJ2-1; D is possibly TRBD2 (5 bases). The CDR3 contains 14 residues. Germline CDR1 is SGHTA and CDR2 is FQGTGA. Trimming stripped 3 bases from V and 9 bases from J, with 15 bases between. The CDR3 coding sequence is TGTGCCAGCAGCTTCGCCACCGGGGTCAGTGAGCAGTTCTTC. This gives the protein CASSFATGVSEQFF.

About this clone: The sample contains more than one DNA sequence encoding this CDR3. The rearrangement links TRBV27 to TRBJ2-7; possibly TRBD2 for D (6 bases). The CDR3 extends over 14 amino acids. The germline gives CDR1 MNHEY, CDR2 SMNVEV (reference sequence). Trimming left V 1 base short and J 4 bases short, with 11 bases between. CDR3 sequence reads: CASSLLGGSYEQYF. The CDR3 nucleotides are TGTGCCAGCAGTTTATTGGGAGGTTCTTACGAGCAGTACTTC.

The chain employs TRBV7-9 and TRBJ2-7; 10 bases match TRBD2. The germline CDR1 and CDR2 sequences are SEHNR and FQNEAQ (reference sequence). V gave up 0 bases and J gave up 5 bases; unmatched junction bases: 4. This CDR3 has 15 amino acids. In DNA form, the CDR3 reads TGTGCCAGCAGCTTAGCGCAGAGCGGGAGGGACGAGCAGTACTTC. Translated: CASSLAQSGRDEQYF.

This chain links TRBV30 with TRBJ1-1, with TRBD1 as a possible D gene (6 bases). Germline V gene lookup returns CDR1 GTSNPN and CDR2 SVGIG (reference sequence). V lost 4 bases, J lost 8 bases, and 14 bases lay in between. The CDR3 is 12 amino acids. Here the CDR3 DNA reads TGTGCCTGGACCTCCGCCGGGACAGAAGCTTTCTTT. It codes for CAWTSAGTEAFF. The entire variable domain, with the rest obtained from reference TRBV30 and TRBJ1-1, is as follows: SQTIHQWPATLVQPVGSPLSLECTVEGTSNPNLYWYRQAAGRGLQLLFYSVGIGQISSEVPQNLSASRPQDRQFILSSKKLLLSDSGFYLCAWTSAGTEAFFGQGTRLTVV.

The rearrangement joins TRBV11-2 to TRBJ2-1, with TRBD1 identical over 9 bases. The CDR3 spans 17 residues. The V and J ends lost 8 bases and 2 bases, in that order; junction bases with no gene match: 13. Germline assignment: CDR1 SGHAT and CDR2 FQNNGV. The CDR3 DNA reads as TGTGCCAGCCTCTCCGTGGCGGACAGGGGTACCTACAATGAGCAGTTCTTC. Amino acid sequence: CASLSVADRGTYNEQFF.

The chain employs TRBV21-1 and TRBJ1-5; the table calls TRBD1, which could not be checked here. TRBV21-1 is flagged as a pseudogene. The CDR3 is 17 amino acids. The CDR3 nucleotides read TGTGCCAGCAGCAGAAGAAACGACAGGGTTAGCAATCAGCCCCAGCATTTT. It yields the protein CASSRRNDRVSNQPQHF.

The rearrangement uses TRBV19 and TRBJ2-3; 16 nucleotides align to TRBD2. This CDR3 is 19 amino acids long. Germline V lookup: CDR1 LNHDA, CDR2 SQIVND (reference sequence). The V gene end was trimmed by 5 bases and the J gene end by 1 base; junction bases not matched to a gene: 9. The CDR3 region has the DNA TGTGCCAGTAGTGGGGGACTAGCGGGAGGGCCGAGACGCACAGATACGCAGTATTTT. Translation: CASSGGLAGGPRRTDTQYF.

The V gene is TRBV6-6, the J gene TRBJ2-3; tentatively, D is TRBD2 (5 bases). With 5 bases removed from V and 5 bases from J, the gap between germline ends came to 17 bases. The CDR3 has 15 amino acids. Germline CDR1 and CDR2: MNHNY and SVGAGI (reference sequence). CDR3 in amino acids: CASSRLGSHGDTQYF. The CDR3 DNA follows: TGTGCCAGCAGTCGGCTTGGGAGTCATGGAGATACGCAGTATTTT.

This clone was observed once. The chain combines TRBV7-9 with TRBJ2-1; 15 nucleotides match TRBD2. V lost 1 base and J lost 6; bases outside the gene matches: 4. CDR3 length: 17 residues. From germline, CDR1 is SEHNR and CDR2 FQNEAQ (reference sequence). The CDR3 region is CASSLGGTSGRLNEQFF. CDR3 nucleotide sequence: TGTGCCAGCAGCTTAGGAGGGACTAGCGGGAGGCTCAATGAGCAGTTCTTC.

J is TRBJ2-3 and V is TRBV7-8; D gene ambiguous. This CDR3 has 12 amino acids. Between the trimmed V and J ends, which lost 5 bases and 0 bases, there was a span of 3 bases. Germline V gene lookup returns CDR1 SGHVS and CDR2 FQNEAQ. In DNA form, the CDR3 reads TGTGCCAGCAGCCCAAGCACAGATACGCAGTATTTT. It encodes CASSPSTDTQYF.

The V call is TRBV19, the J call TRBJ2-7; 8 bases fit TRBD1. This CDR3 is 15 amino acids long. The V gene's germline CDR1 is LNHDA and CDR2 SQIVND (reference sequence). After removal of 3 bases from V and 3 bases from J, the junction contained 7 bases not matched to a gene. This chain's CDR3 is CASSMTQGANYEQYF. In nucleotides, the CDR3 is TGTGCCAGTAGTATGACCCAGGGGGCGAACTACGAGCAGTACTTC. The variable domain in full, with the rest retrieved from reference TRBV19 and TRBJ2-7, is DGGITQSPKYLFRKEGQNVTLSCEQNLNHDAMYWYRQDPGQGLRLIYYSQIVNDFQKGDIAEGYSVSREKKESFPLTVTSAQKNPTAFYLCASSMTQGANYEQYFGPGTRLTVT.

This clone was recorded once. The chain's CDR3 is CASSQSGRVTGELFF. The CDR3 DNA is TGTGCCAGCAGCCAAAGCGGGAGGGTTACCGGGGAGCTGTTTTTT. The chain couples TRBV14 to TRBJ2-2; TRBD2 matches at 10 bases. The CDR3 spans 15 residues. With 2 bases clipped from V and 5 bases from J, the junction kept 2 bases outside the gene matches. Germline loops: CDR1 SGHDN, CDR2 FVKESK.

This chain connects TRBV5-1 to TRBJ2-7, with 7 bases matching TRBD1. Germline-derived CDR1 and CDR2 are SGHRS and YFSETQ. V dropped 7 bases and J dropped 5; count of bases not matched to a gene: 12. This CDR3 comprises 14 residues. The CDR3, as DNA: TGCGCCAGCGCCTTAACCACAGGGGCGGACGAGCAGTACTTC. It translates to CASALTTGADEQYF.

The V call is TRBV2, the J call TRBJ1-2, with TRBD1 matching 7 bases. In germline, CDR1 is SNHLY, CDR2 FYNNEI. The CDR3 consists of 13 residues. V shed 8 bases, J shed 3 bases, and the junction held 6 bases outside the gene matches. DNA for the CDR3: TGTGCCAGCCTGAGGGGGCAGTACTATGGCTACACCTTC. As protein: CASLRGQYYGYTF.

The chain links TRBV11-2 to TRBJ1-1, with 8 bases lining up with TRBD1. V gave up 5 bases and J gave up 0 bases; unmatched junction bases: 2. Germline lookup yields CDR1 SGHAT and CDR2 FQNNGV. The CDR3 runs to 14 residues. CDR3: CASSLQGVNTEAFF. CDR3 DNA: TGTGCCAGCAGCCTACAGGGGGTGAACACTGAAGCTTTCTTT.

V is TRBV11-2 and J is TRBJ2-7; 7 nucleotides agree with TRBD2. V gave up 4 bases and J gave up 5 bases; unmatched junction bases: 11. CDR1 SGHAT and CDR2 FQNNGV come from the germline V gene. The CDR3 runs to 15 residues. The CDR3 DNA reads TGTGCCAGCAGCTCGGAACTAGCGCCTAGCCACGAGCAGTACTTC. Protein sequence: CASSSELAPSHEQYF.